The sequence of this T cell receptor (beta chain) was determined in a study of OX40 agonist ivuxolimab in advanced cancers. About the research overall: Three patients responded partially, comprising one with hepatocellular carcinoma and two with cutaneous melanoma. Study-level points and caveats: Dose levels from 0.1 to 3.0 mg/kg saw CD4+ and CD8+ blood T cells expand clonally by week 6.

Clones were read by immunoSEQ multiplex PCR, and TCRdb kept only the in-frame ones, dropping some. The sample includes fewer than 55,000 clones, around 80% of them seen just once. This CDR3 has 15 residues. The germline CDR1 and CDR2 sequences are SGHRS and YFSETQ. Germline trimming cut 5 bases from V and 4 bases from J; bases unmatched to any gene: 8. This clone came up once. The antigen remains undetermined. The receptor was isolated from an adult with an advanced solid tumor such as melanoma, head and neck, liver or kidney cancer. The sample here was CD4+ or CD8+ T cells sorted from blood, taken in a trial of the OX40 agonist ivuxolimab. This sequence joins TRBV5-1 and TRBJ2-4; 8 bases are a match to TRBD1. This CDR3 reads CASSSDRVEKNIQYF. The CDR3 DNA sequence: TGCGCCAGCAGTTCGGACAGGGTGGAAAAAAACATTCAGTACTTC. The variable domain in full, with the rest retrieved from reference TRBV5-1 and TRBJ2-4, is KAGVTQTPRYLIKTRGQQVTLSCSPISGHRSVSWYQQTPGQGLQFLFEYFSETQRNKGNFPGRFSGRQFSNSRSEMNVSTLELGDSALYLCASSSDRVEKNIQYFGAGTRLSVL.